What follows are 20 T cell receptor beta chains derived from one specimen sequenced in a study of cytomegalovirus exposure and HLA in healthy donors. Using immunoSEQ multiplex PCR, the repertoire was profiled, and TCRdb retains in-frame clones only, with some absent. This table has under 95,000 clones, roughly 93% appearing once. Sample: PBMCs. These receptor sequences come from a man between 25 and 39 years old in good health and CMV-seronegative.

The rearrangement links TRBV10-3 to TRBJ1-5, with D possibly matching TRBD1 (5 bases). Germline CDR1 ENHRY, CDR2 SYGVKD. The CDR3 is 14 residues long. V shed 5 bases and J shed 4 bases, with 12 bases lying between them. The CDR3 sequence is CAISQGTGNQPQHF. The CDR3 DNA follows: TGTGCCATCAGTCAAGGGACTGGGAATCAGCCCCAGCATTTT.

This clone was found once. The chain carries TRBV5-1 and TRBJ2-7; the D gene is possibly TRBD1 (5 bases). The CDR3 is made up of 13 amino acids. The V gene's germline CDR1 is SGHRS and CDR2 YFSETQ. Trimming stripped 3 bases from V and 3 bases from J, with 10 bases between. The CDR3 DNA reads TGCGCCAGCAGCTACGACAGCGACTACGAGCAGTACTTC. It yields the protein CASSYDSDYEQYF.

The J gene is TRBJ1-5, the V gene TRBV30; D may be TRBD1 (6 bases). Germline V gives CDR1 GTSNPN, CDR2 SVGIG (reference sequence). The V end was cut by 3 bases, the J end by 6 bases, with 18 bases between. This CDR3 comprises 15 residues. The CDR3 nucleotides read TGTGCCTGGAGCGGCGGGCAGGGGCTTCGTCAGCCCCAGCATTTT. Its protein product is CAWSGGQGLRQPQHF.

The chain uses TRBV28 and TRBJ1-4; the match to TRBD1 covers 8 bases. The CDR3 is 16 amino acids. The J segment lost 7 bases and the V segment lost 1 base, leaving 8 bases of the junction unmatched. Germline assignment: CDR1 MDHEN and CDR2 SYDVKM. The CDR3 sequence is CASSLLQGARGEKLFF. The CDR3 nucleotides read TGTGCCAGCAGTTTATTGCAGGGGGCGAGAGGTGAAAAACTGTTTTTT.

The CDR3 reads CASSLRAGAGSSYEQYF. The DNA of the CDR3 is TGTGCCAGCAGCTTAAGGGCAGGAGCGGGGTCCTCCTACGAGCAGTACTTC. The V call is TRBV11-2, the J call TRBJ2-7; 7 bases line up with TRBD2. The CDR3 runs 17 residues. The germline gives CDR1 SGHAT, CDR2 FQNNGV. V was clipped by 2 bases and J by 0 bases; unmatched bases: 10.

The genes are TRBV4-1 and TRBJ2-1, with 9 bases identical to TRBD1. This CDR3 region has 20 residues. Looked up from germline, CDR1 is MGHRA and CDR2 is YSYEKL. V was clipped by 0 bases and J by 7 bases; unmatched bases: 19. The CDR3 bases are TGCGCCAGCAGCCAAGATAACTACAGGGGGCCCAGGCCCGGGTGGAATGAGCAGTTCTTC. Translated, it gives CASSQDNYRGPRPGWNEQFF.

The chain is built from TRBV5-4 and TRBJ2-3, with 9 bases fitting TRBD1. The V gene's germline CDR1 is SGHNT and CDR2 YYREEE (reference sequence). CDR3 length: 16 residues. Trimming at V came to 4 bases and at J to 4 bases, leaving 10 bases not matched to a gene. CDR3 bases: TGTGCCAGCAGCACGCACCGGGACAGGGAGTCAGATACGCAGTATTTT. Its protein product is CASSTHRDRESDTQYF. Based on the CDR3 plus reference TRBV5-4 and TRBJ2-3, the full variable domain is ETGVTQSPTHLIKTRGQQVTLRCSSQSGHNTVSWYQQALGQGPQFIFQYYREEENGRGNFPPRFSGLQFPNYSSELNVNALELDDSALYLCASSTHRDRESDTQYFGPGTRLTVL.

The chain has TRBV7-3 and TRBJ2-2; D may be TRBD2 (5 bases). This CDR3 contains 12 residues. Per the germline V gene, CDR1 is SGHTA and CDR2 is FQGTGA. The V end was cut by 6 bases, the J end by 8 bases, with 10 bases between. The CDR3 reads CASSRGTGELFF. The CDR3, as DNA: TGTGCCAGCAGTCGGGGAACAGGGGAGCTGTTTTTT. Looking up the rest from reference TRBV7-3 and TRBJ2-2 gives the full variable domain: GAGVSQTPSNKVTEKGKYVELRCDPISGHTALYWYRQSLGQGPEFLIYFQGTGAADDSGLPNDRFFAVRPEGSVSTLKIQRTERGDSAVYLCASSRGTGELFFGEGSRLTVL.

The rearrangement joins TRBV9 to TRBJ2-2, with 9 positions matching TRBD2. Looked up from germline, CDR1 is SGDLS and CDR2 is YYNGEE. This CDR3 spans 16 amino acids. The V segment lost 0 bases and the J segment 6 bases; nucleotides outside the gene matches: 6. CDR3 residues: CASSVAGGGASGELFF. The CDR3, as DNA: TGTGCCAGCAGCGTAGCCGGCGGGGGGGCCTCCGGGGAGCTGTTTTTT. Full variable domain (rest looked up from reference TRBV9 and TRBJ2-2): DSGVTQTPKHLITATGQRVTLRCSPRSGDLSVYWYQQSLDQGLQFLIQYYNGEERAKGNILERFSAQQFPDLHSELNLSSLELGDSALYFCASSVAGGGASGELFFGEGSRLTVL.

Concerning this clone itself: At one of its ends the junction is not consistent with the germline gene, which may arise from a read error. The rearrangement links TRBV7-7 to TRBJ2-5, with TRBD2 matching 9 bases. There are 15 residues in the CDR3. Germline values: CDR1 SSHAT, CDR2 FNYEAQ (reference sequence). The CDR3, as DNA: TGTGCTAGCAGCCATAGCGGGGGCCAAGGAGAGACCCAGTACTTC. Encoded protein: CASSHSGGQGETQYF.

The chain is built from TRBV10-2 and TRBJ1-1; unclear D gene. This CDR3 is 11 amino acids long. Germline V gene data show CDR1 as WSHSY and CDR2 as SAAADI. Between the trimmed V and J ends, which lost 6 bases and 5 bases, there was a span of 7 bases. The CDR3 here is CASRRSTEAFF. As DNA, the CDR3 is TGCGCCAGCAGGAGGAGTACTGAAGCTTTCTTT.

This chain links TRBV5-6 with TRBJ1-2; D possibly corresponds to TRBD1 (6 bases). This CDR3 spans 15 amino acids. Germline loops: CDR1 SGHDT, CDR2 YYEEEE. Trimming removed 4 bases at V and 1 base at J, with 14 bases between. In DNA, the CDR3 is TGTGCCAGCAGCGCGGACAGAGAAAATAACTATGGCTACACCTTC. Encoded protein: CASSADRENNYGYTF.

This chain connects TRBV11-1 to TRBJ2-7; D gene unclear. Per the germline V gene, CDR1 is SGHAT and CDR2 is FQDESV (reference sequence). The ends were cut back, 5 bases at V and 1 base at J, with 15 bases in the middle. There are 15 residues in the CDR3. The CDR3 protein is CASSPQVGPSYEQYF. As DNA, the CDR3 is TGTGCCAGCAGCCCCCAGGTAGGTCCGTCCTACGAGCAGTACTTC.

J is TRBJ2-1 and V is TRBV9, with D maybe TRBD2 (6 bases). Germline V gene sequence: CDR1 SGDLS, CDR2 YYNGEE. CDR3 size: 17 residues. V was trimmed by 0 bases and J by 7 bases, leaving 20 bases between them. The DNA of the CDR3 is TGTGCCAGCAGCGTAGCTACGGTGGGCGGGATTTGGAATGAGCAGTTCTTC. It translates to CASSVATVGGIWNEQFF. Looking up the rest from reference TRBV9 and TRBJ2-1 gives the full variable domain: DSGVTQTPKHLITATGQRVTLRCSPRSGDLSVYWYQQSLDQGLQFLIQYYNGEERAKGNILERFSAQQFPDLHSELNLSSLELGDSALYFCASSVATVGGIWNEQFFGPGTRLTVL.

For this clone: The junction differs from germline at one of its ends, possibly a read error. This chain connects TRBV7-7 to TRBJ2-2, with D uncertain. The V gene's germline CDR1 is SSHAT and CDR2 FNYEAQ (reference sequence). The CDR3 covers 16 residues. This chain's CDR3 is CASSLTRSGHTGELFF. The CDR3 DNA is TGTGCTAGCAGCTTAACACGATCAGGTCACACCGGGGAGCTGTTTTTT.

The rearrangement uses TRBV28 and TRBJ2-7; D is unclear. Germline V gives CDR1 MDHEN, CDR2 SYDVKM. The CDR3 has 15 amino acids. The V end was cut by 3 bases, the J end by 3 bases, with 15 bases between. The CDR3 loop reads CASSFRDWNFYEQYF. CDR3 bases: TGTGCCAGCAGTTTCCGCGACTGGAACTTCTACGAGCAGTACTTC.

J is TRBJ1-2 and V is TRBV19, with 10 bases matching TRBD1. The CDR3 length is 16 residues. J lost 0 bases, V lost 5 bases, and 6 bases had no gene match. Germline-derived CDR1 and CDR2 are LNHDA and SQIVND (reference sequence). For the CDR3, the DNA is TGTGCCAGTAGTCCCGGGACAGGGGCGTCTAACTATGGCTACACCTTC. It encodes CASSPGTGASNYGYTF.

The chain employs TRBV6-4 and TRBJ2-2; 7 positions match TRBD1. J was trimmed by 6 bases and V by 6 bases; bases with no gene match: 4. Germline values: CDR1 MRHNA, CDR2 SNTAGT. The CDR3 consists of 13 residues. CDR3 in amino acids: CASRADRAGELFF. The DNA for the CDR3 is TGTGCCAGCAGAGCCGACAGGGCCGGGGAGCTGTTTTTT.

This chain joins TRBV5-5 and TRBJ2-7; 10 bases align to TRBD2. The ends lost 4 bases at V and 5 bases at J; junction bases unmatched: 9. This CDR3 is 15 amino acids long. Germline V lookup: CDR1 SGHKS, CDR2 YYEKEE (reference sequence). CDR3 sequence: CASSEGLAIFDEQYF. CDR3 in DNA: TGTGCCAGCAGCGAGGGACTAGCGATATTCGACGAGCAGTACTTC.

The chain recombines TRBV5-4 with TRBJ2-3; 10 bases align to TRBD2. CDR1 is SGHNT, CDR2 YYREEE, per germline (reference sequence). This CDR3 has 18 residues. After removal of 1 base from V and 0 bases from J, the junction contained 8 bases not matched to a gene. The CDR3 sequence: CASSLLVAGGPSTDTQYF. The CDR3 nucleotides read TGTGCCAGCAGCTTGCTGGTAGCGGGGGGACCTAGCACAGATACGCAGTATTTT.